Sequencing of this TCR beta chain was carried out in a study of blood T cell repertoires in COVID-19. Study as a whole: The study drew acute and convalescent COVID-19 samples from the United States, Italy and Spain. Nucleic acid was either cDNA or gDNA, and it came from T cells, B-cell-depleted T cells, or PBMCs.

The authors' processing: Using reference gene primer amplification, nucleated cell counts were estimated. Produced via immunoSEQ multiplex PCR; TCRdb's table is partial and in-frame only. The DNA was the basis for D and trimming; V, J and clone size are from that table. Among over 110,000 clones, about 90% were seen once, and the ten largest hold roughly 1.5%. With 8 bases removed from V and 5 bases from J, the gap between germline ends came to 9 bases. The germline V gene has CDR1 MNHNY and CDR2 SVGAGI (reference sequence). The CDR3 loop spans 11 amino acids. The rearrangement uses TRBV6-6 and TRBJ1-2; D gene ambiguous. The specimen sequenced was peripheral blood. This clonotype was sampled from a woman aged 45 to 65 with acute or convalescent COVID-19. This CDR3 is CASASRYGYTF. CDR3 nucleotides: TGTGCCAGCGCCTCCCGGTATGGCTACACCTTC.